The 7 T cell receptor beta chains below come from one sample, sequenced in a study of blood T cell repertoires in COVID-19. Clones were sequenced by immunoSEQ multiplex PCR, and TCRdb holds only the in-frame ones, with some missing. The sample records almost 250,000 clones, approximately 90% being singletons. Sequencing was done on a sample of PBMCs or T cells enriched from blood (not recorded which). The receptor source for this set is a woman aged 25 to 39 who had recovered from COVID-19.

V is TRBV7-2 and J is TRBJ1-4; unclear D gene. V shed 5 bases and J shed 11 bases, with 12 bases lying between them. CDR3 length: 12 residues. Germline CDR1 is SGHTA and CDR2 is FQGNSA. The CDR3 sequence: CASSQTESKLFF. The CDR3 nucleotides read TGTGCCAGCAGCCAAACCGAGTCCAAACTGTTTTTT.

The DNA for the CDR3 is TGTGCCAGTACCCCCCGACTAGCGGGCAGCGATACGCAGTATTTT. Translation gives CASTPRLAGSDTQYF. The genes are TRBV19 and TRBJ2-3; 10 nucleotides line up with TRBD2. The CDR3 has 15 amino acids. The germline CDR1 and CDR2 sequences are LNHDA and SQIVND (reference sequence). After removal of 7 bases from V and 6 bases from J, the junction contained 10 bases not matched to a gene.

The V gene is TRBV19, the J gene TRBJ2-7; no clear D gene. Germline V lookup: CDR1 LNHDA, CDR2 SQIVND (reference sequence). The CDR3 extends over 12 amino acids. Trimming took off 7 bases at V and 6 bases at J, with 13 bases between the two ends. The CDR3 here is CASMGVAAEQYF. The CDR3 nucleotides are TGTGCCAGTATGGGCGTCGCCGCCGAGCAGTACTTC.

The chain employs TRBV6-5 and TRBJ1-1; a possible D gene is TRBD1 (5 bases). Germline assignment: CDR1 MNHEY and CDR2 SVGAGI. V lost 6 bases, J lost 3 bases, and 11 bases lay in between. CDR3 size: 13 residues. The CDR3: CASSQGSDTEAFF. The CDR3 DNA follows: TGTGCCAGCAGCCAGGGATCGGACACTGAAGCTTTCTTT.

This chain links TRBV19 with TRBJ1-5, with 10 nucleotides matching TRBD1. V lost 5 bases and J lost 6; bases outside the gene matches: 4. The CDR3 has 14 amino acids. Looked up from germline, CDR1 is LNHDA and CDR2 is SQIVND (reference sequence). The CDR3 is CASSLGQGVQPQHF. The CDR3 bases are TGTGCCAGTAGTCTAGGACAGGGGGTTCAGCCCCAGCATTTT.

Worth noting for this clone: Other DNA sequences in the same sample also yield this CDR3. V usage is TRBV5-6 and J usage is TRBJ2-2; possibly TRBD2 for D (5 bases). Trimming took off 0 bases at V and 5 bases at J, with 5 bases between the two ends. Germline assignment: CDR1 SGHDT and CDR2 YYEEEE. The CDR3 covers 13 residues. The DNA of the CDR3 is TGTGCCAGCAGCTTGGGAGGGACCGGGGAGCTGTTTTTT. Amino acid sequence: CASSLGGTGELFF.

This chain uses TRBV5-4 with TRBJ1-3; possibly TRBD1 for D (6 bases). The CDR3 has 15 amino acids. V lost 1 base and J lost 0, with 8 bases in between. The V gene's germline CDR1 is SGHNT and CDR2 YYREEE (reference sequence). The CDR3 is CASSLKQGSGNTIYF. CDR3 DNA: TGTGCCAGCAGCTTGAAACAGGGCTCTGGAAACACCATATATTTT. The full variable domain, rest sourced from reference TRBV5-4 and TRBJ1-3, is ETGVTQSPTHLIKTRGQQVTLRCSSQSGHNTVSWYQQALGQGPQFIFQYYREEENGRGNFPPRFSGLQFPNYSSELNVNALELDDSALYLCASSLKQGSGNTIYFGEGSWLTVV.